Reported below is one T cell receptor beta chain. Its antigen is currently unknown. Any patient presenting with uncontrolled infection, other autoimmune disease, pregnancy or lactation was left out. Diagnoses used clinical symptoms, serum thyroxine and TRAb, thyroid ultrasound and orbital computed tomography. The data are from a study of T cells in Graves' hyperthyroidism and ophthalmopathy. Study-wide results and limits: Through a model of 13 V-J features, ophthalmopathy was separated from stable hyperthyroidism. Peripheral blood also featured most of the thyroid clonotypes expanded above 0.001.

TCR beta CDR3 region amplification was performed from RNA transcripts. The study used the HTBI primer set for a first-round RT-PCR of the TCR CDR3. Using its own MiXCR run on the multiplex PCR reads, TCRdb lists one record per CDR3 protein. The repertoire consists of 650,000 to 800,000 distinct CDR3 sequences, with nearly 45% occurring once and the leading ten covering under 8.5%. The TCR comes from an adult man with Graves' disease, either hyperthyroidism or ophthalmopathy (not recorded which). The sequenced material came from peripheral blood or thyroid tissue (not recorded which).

DNA of the CDR3: TGTGCCAGCAGTTACGGGGAACTGAACACTGAAGCTTTCTTT. This translates into CASSYGELNTEAFF. The V and J genes are TRBV12-3 or TRBV12-4 and TRBJ1-1; D gene unclear. The CDR3 length is 14 residues. V gave up 4 bases and J gave up 0 bases, with 9 bases separating them.